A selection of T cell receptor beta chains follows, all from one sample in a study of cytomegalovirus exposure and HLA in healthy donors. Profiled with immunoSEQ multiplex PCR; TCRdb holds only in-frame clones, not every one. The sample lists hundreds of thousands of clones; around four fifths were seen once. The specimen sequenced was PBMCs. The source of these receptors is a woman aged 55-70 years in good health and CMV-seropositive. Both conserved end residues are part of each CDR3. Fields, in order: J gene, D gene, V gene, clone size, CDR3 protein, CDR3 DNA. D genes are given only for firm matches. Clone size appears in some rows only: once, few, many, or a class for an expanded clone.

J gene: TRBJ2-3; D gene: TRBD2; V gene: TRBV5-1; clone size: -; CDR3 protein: CASSLVGRGNTDTQYF; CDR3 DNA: TGCGCCAGCAGCTTGGTCGGGAGGGGGAACACAGATACGCAGTATTTT
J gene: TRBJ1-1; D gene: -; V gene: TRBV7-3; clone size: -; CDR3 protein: CASSLSRGTEAFF; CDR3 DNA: TGTGCCAGCAGCTTATCAAGGGGTACTGAAGCTTTCTTT
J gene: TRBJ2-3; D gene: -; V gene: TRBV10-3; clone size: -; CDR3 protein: CAILGTGWDTQYF; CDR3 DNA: TGTGCCATCTTAGGAACGGGGTGGGATACGCAGTATTTT
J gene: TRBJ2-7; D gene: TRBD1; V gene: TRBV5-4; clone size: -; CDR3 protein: CASSLDEDRLYEQYF; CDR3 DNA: TGTGCCAGCAGCTTAGATGAGGACAGGCTCTACGAGCAGTACTTC
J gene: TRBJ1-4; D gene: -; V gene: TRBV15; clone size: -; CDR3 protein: CATSRDFGGGRGEKLFF; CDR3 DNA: TGTGCCACCAGCAGAGATTTCGGCGGGGGCAGAGGTGAAAAACTGTTTTTT
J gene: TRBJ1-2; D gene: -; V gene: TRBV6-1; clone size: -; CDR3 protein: CASSAGRDANYGYTF; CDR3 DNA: TGTGCCAGCAGCGCTGGCAGGGATGCTAACTATGGCTACACCTTC
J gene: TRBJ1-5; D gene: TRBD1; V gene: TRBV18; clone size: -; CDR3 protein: CASSPGQGGQPQHF; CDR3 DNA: TGTGCCAGCTCACCCGGACAGGGGGGTCAGCCCCAGCATTTT
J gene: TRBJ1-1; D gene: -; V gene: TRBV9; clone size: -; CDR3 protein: CASSVGGLLNTEAFF; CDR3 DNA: TGTGCCAGCAGCGTAGGGGGACTCCTGAACACTGAAGCTTTCTTT
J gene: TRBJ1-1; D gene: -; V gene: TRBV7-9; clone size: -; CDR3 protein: CASNGQMNTEAFF; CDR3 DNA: TGTGCCAGCAATGGGCAGATGAACACTGAAGCTTTCTTT
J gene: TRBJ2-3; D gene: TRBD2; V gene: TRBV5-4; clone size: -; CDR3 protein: CASSFRKRGGDTQYF; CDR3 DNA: TGTGCCAGCAGCTTTAGGAAGCGGGGAGGGGATACGCAGTATTTT
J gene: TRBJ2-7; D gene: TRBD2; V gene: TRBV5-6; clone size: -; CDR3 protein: CASSGTGLADAYEQYF; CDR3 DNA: TGTGCCAGCAGCGGGACGGGACTAGCAGACGCCTACGAGCAGTACTTC
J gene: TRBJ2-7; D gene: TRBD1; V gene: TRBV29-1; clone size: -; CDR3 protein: CSGRDRSYEQYF; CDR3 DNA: TGCAGCGGCCGGGACAGGAGTTACGAGCAGTACTTC
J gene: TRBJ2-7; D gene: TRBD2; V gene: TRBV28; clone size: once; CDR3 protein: CASSQGGVPSYEQYF; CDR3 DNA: TGTGCCAGCAGTCAGGGAGGGGTCCCCTCCTACGAGCAGTACTTC
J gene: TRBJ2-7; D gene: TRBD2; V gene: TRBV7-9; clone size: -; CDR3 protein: CASSSGLRERGDYYEQYF; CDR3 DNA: TGTGCCAGCAGCTCTGGTTTGAGGGAGCGGGGGGATTACTACGAGCAGTACTTC
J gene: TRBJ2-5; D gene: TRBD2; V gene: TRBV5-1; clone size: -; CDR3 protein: CASSPRGLAGGGETQYF; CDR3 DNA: TGCGCCAGCAGCCCAAGAGGACTAGCGGGAGGAGGGGAGACCCAGTACTTC
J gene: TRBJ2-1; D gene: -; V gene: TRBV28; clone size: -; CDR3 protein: CASAEGPSRSYNEQFF; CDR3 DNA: TGTGCCAGCGCGGAGGGGCCGTCCCGCTCCTACAATGAGCAGTTCTTC
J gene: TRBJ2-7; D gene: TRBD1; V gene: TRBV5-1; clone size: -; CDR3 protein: CASSLAATGQWEQYF; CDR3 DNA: TGCGCCAGCAGCTTGGCAGCGACAGGGCAGTGGGAGCAGTACTTC
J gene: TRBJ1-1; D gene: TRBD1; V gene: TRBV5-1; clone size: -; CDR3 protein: CASSSSQGWSEAFF; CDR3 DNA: TGCGCCAGCAGCTCGTCACAGGGGTGGTCTGAAGCTTTCTTT
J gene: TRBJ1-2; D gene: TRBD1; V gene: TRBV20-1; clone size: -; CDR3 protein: CSAGTVYGYTF; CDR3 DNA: TGCAGTGCCGGGACAGTCTATGGCTACACCTTC
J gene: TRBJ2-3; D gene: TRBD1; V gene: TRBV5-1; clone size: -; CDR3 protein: CASSLELGQPGDTQYF; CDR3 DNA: TGCGCCAGCAGCTTGGAGCTGGGACAGCCGGGGGATACGCAGTATTTT
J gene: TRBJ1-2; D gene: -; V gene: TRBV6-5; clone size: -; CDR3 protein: CASSPRGHGYTF; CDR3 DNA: TGTGCCAGCAGTCCACGAGGGCATGGCTACACCTTC
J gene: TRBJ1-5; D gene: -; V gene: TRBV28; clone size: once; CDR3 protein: CGVQDNNQPQHF; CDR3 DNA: TGTGGCGTGCAGGATAACAATCAGCCCCAGCATTTT
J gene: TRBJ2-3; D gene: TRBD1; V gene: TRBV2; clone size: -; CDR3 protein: CASTEDRVHPDTQYF; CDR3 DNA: TGTGCCAGCACCGAGGACAGGGTTCATCCAGATACGCAGTATTTT
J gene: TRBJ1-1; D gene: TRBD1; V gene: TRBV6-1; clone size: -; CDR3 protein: CASRDGTATYEAFF; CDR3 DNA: TGTGCCAGCAGGGATGGGACAGCTACTTATGAAGCTTTCTTT
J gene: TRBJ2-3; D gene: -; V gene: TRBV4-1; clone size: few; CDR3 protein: CASSQGGKLTDTQYF; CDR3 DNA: TGCGCCAGCAGCCAAGGAGGAAAACTCACAGATACGCAGTATTTT
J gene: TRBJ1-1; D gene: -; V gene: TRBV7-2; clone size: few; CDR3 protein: CASSLTGSTEAFF; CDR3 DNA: TGTGCCAGCAGCCTCACAGGTTCCACGGAGGCTTTCTTT
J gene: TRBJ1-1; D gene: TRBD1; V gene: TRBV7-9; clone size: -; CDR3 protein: CASSSGTGTINTEAFF; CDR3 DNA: TGTGCCAGCAGCTCCGGGACAGGGACCATTAACACTGAAGCTTTCTTT
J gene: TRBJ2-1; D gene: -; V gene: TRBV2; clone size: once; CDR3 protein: CASSDFLTYNEQFF; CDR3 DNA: TGTGCCAGCAGTGACTTTTTAACTTACAATGAGCAGTTCTTC
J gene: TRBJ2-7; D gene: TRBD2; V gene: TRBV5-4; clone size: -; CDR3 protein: CASSLDSGGASYEQYF; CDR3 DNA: TGTGCCAGCAGCTTGGATAGCGGGGGGGCTAGCTACGAGCAGTACTTC
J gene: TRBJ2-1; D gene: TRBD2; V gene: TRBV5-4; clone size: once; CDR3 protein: CASSLSGTSYNEQFF; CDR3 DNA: TGTGCCAGCAGCTTGTCAGGGACTAGCTACAATGAGCAGTTCTTC
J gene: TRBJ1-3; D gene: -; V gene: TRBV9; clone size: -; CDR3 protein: CASSPGTGNTIYF; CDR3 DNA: TGTGCCAGCAGCCCGGGGACTGGAAACACCATATATTTT
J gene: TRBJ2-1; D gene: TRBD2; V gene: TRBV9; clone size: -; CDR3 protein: CASSATSGGTSYNEQFF; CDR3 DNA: TGTGCCAGCAGCGCAACTAGCGGGGGGACCTCCTACAATGAGCAGTTCTTC
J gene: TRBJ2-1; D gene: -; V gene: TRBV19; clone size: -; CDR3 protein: CASSTLANEQFF; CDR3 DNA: TGTGCCAGTAGTACCCTAGCCAATGAGCAGTTCTTC
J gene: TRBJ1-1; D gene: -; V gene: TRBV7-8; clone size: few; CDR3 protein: CASSLGGLVTEAFF; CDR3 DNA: TGTGCCAGCAGCTTAGGGGGGCTGGTCACTGAAGCTTTCTTT
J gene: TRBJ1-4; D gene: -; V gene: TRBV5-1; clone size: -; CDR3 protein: CASSAAAGSEKLFF; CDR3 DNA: TGCGCCAGCAGCGCGGCCGCGGGGTCGGAAAAACTGTTTTTT
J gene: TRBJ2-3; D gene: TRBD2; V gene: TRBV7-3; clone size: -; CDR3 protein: CASSPTGGAGDTDTQYF; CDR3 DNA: TGTGCCAGCAGCCCGACGGGGGGAGCGGGGGACACAGATACGCAGTATTTT
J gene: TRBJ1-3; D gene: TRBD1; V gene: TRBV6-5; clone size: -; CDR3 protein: CASQRGPHAGNTIYF; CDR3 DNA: TGTGCCAGTCAAAGGGGGCCCCACGCTGGAAACACCATATATTTT
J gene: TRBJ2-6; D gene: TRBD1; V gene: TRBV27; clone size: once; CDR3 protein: CASSTGAGANVLTF; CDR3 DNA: TGTGCCAGCAGTACAGGGGCCGGGGCCAACGTCCTGACTTTC
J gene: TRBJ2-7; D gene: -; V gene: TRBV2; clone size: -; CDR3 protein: CASSARSWDTQYF; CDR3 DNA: TGTGCCAGCAGTGCTAGGTCTTGGGACACTCAGTACTTC
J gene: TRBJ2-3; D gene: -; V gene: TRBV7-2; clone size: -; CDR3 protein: CASSNRADTQYF; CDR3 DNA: TGTGCCAGCAGCAATAGAGCAGATACGCAGTATTTT
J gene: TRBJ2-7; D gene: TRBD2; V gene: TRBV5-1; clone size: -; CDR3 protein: CASSTGLATYEQYF; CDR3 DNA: TGCGCCAGCAGCACCGGACTAGCTACCTACGAGCAGTACTTC